A selection of T cell receptor beta chains follows, all from one sample in a study of cytomegalovirus exposure and HLA in healthy donors. Sequencing used immunoSEQ multiplex PCR; TCRdb keeps in-frame clones, though not all of them. The sample has about 110,000 clones; around 75% are singletons. Input material: PBMCs. All receptors come from a woman aged 30 to 39 in good health and CMV-seronegative. Each CDR3 is given with its conserved first and last residue. The D gene is left open where the match is weak. Size tells how often a clone was seen (once, few, many) or the class of an expanded clone, and some rows leave it out.

TGTGCCAGCAGCGTAGAGCCAGGTACTGAAGCTTTCTTT	CASSVEPGTEAFF	TRBJ1-1	-	TRBV9	-
TGTGCCAGCTTACTACAGGGAGCGAACACTGAAGCTTTCTTT	CASLLQGANTEAFF	TRBJ1-1	-	TRBV18	-
TGTGCCAGCGGAAAACAGGGTAACACTGAAGCTTTCTTT	CASGKQGNTEAFF	TRBJ1-1	-	TRBV14	few
TGCGCCAGCAGCTCAAGACTAGCGGGGGGCACCGGGGAGCTGTTTTTT	CASSSRLAGGTGELFF	TRBJ2-2	TRBD2	TRBV5-1	-
TGTGCCAGCAACGAGGGCATGAACACTGAAGCTTTCTTT	CASNEGMNTEAFF	TRBJ1-1	-	TRBV18	-
TGTGCCAGTAGTGGACAGGGATCTGGAAACACCATATATTTT	CASSGQGSGNTIYF	TRBJ1-3	TRBD1	TRBV19	-
TGCGCCAGCAGCTTGACTAGCGGAGCCTACGAGCAGTACTTC	CASSLTSGAYEQYF	TRBJ2-7	TRBD2	TRBV5-1	-
TGTGCCAGCAGCTTGGCCCTATTTTCCTACGAGCAGTACTTC	CASSLALFSYEQYF	TRBJ2-7	-	TRBV5-6	few
TGTGCCTGGAGTGGGCCATCTAGTGGATCGGAAAAACTGTTTTTT	CAWSGPSSGSEKLFF	TRBJ1-4	-	TRBV30	-
TGTGCCAGCAGCTTACAGACAACCAGCAGTGGCTACACCTTC	CASSLQTTSSGYTF	TRBJ1-2	-	TRBV7-3	-
TGCGCCAGCAGCTTGACGGGGGGGCCGGCAGATACGCAGTATTTT	CASSLTGGPADTQYF	TRBJ2-3	TRBD2	TRBV5-1	-
TGTGCCAGCAGCCAAGATGGGTGGGGTAGGGGGAACTATGGCTACACCTTC	CASSQDGWGRGNYGYTF	TRBJ1-2	-	TRBV4-2	-
TGTGCCAGCAGCTCTCTAGCGGGGCGGGGGGATACGCAGTATTTT	CASSSLAGRGDTQYF	TRBJ2-3	TRBD2	TRBV13	-
TGTGCCAGTAGCACAGGGGCGGACACTGAAGCTTTCTTT	CASSTGADTEAFF	TRBJ1-1	TRBD1	TRBV19	-
TGTGCCAGTAGTATTCGTGGGATGGGGGGACGGGCTGAAGCTTTCTTT	CASSIRGMGGRAEAFF	TRBJ1-1	-	TRBV19	-
TGTGCCAGCGCTGGGGGCGAGTACGAGCAGTACTTC	CASAGGEYEQYF	TRBJ2-7	-	TRBV6-6	-
TGTGCCAGCAATTCAGATCACAGGGGGTTCATGAACACTGAAGCTTTCTTT	CASNSDHRGFMNTEAFF	TRBJ1-1	TRBD1	TRBV9	few
TGTGCCTGGGGCATCATGAACACTGAAGCTTTCTTT	CAWGIMNTEAFF	TRBJ1-1	-	TRBV30	-
TGTGCCAGTAGTATTGGCAGGGCCTCTGAAGCTTTCTTT	CASSIGRASEAFF	TRBJ1-1	-	TRBV19	-
TGTGCCAGCAGTTACTCGCGAGAGCGAGCTTTCTTT	CASSYSRERAFF	TRBJ1-1	-	TRBV6-6	-
TGTGCCAGCAGTTACCCCGACAGGGTTAGTCTGGCAGAAAAACTGTTTTTT	CASSYPDRVSLAEKLFF	TRBJ1-4	TRBD1	TRBV6-8	few
TGTGCCAGCAGCTGGTTTAGCGGGGGGAACACCGGGGAGCTGTTTTTT	CASSWFSGGNTGELFF	TRBJ2-2	TRBD2	TRBV5-6	-
TGTGCCAGTGGCCAGGGGTCCGGCTCTGGGGCCAACGTCCTGACTTTC	CASGQGSGSGANVLTF	TRBJ2-6	-	TRBV9	-
TGCGCCAGCAGCTTGGCAGGGATGGGCAAAAACATTCAGTACTTC	CASSLAGMGKNIQYF	TRBJ2-4	-	TRBV5-1	-
TGTGCCAGCAGCTCGGACAGAAGCACAGATACGCAGTATTTT	CASSSDRSTDTQYF	TRBJ2-3	-	TRBV7-3	-
TGCAGCTCGTACAGTTACATGAACACTGAAGCTTTCTTT	CSSYSYMNTEAFF	TRBJ1-1	-	TRBV29-1	-
TGTGCCAGCTCAGACACTGTGAACGCTGAAGCTTTCTTT	CASSDTVNAEAFF	TRBJ1-1	-	TRBV18	-
TGTGCCAGCAGCCGACAGGGCCAGGTTGAAAAACTGTTTTTT	CASSRQGQVEKLFF	TRBJ1-4	TRBD1	TRBV6-5	-
TGCGCCAGCAGCTTCCGTACCGGGACAGGGAACACTGAAGCTTTCTTT	CASSFRTGTGNTEAFF	TRBJ1-1	TRBD1	TRBV5-1	-
TGCAGCGCCGCGACTGGGGGGGGTGAAGGCTACACCTTC	CSAATGGGEGYTF	TRBJ1-2	-	TRBV29-1	-
TGTGCCAGCAGTTCCCGGACAGGGCCCGGGGAGCTGTTTTTT	CASSSRTGPGELFF	TRBJ2-2	TRBD1	TRBV27	-
TGTGCCAGCAGCCGAGACATGGCAATATATGGCTACACCTTC	CASSRDMAIYGYTF	TRBJ1-2	-	TRBV11-2	-
TGTGCCAGCAGTGAACAGGGCAGGGGCGGCAATCAGCCCCAGCATTTT	CASSEQGRGGNQPQHF	TRBJ1-5	-	TRBV2	-
TGTGCCAGCAGCTTGTTGGGAGGTGAAGCTTTCTTT	CASSLLGGEAFF	TRBJ1-1	-	TRBV5-6	-
TGTGCCAGCAGTGCTAATCGGGACAGAATTGGCTACACCTTC	CASSANRDRIGYTF	TRBJ1-2	TRBD1	TRBV6-5	-
TGTGCCAGCAGTACCCATCTGGGGGGGGACGAGCAGTACTTC	CASSTHLGGDEQYF	TRBJ2-7	TRBD2	TRBV7-2	-
TGTGCCAGTAGTGACCCCATGGGCCAATTTTTTAACTATGGCTACACCTTC	CASSDPMGQFFNYGYTF	TRBJ1-2	-	TRBV19	-
TGTGCCAGCAGCTTAACAACAGGGGGCGGGTCTGAAGCTTTCTTT	CASSLTTGGGSEAFF	TRBJ1-1	TRBD1	TRBV7-6	few
TGTGCCAGCAGCCCCGGTTTCAGGCAGCCTATTAACTATGGCTACACCTTC	CASSPGFRQPINYGYTF	TRBJ1-2	-	TRBV7-2	-
TGTGCCAGCAGTTGGGCAGGGGAGAATGAGCAGTTCTTC	CASSWAGENEQFF	TRBJ2-1	-	TRBV6-5	-
TGTGCCAGCAGCGGACAGGGGTTCTATGGCTACACCTTC	CASSGQGFYGYTF	TRBJ1-2	TRBD1	TRBV7-9	-
TGTGCCTGGACTACACAGGGAAGATCTGAAGCTTTCTTT	CAWTTQGRSEAFF	TRBJ1-1	-	TRBV30	-
TGTGCCAGCAGTGCCCAGGGCTTGAGCAATCAGCCCCAGCATTTT	CASSAQGLSNQPQHF	TRBJ1-5	-	TRBV6-6	-
TGTGCCTGGAGCCACAGAAAACAGGCCAGCTCCTACGAGCAGTACTTC	CAWSHRKQASSYEQYF	TRBJ2-7	-	TRBV30	-
TGCGCCAGCAGCCAAGACGGCGGGGGAGGGGGCTATGGCTACACCTTC	CASSQDGGGGGYGYTF	TRBJ1-2	-	TRBV4-3	few
TGTGCCAGCAGGGTTCACACCACTAACTATGGCTACACCTTC	CASRVHTTNYGYTF	TRBJ1-2	-	TRBV6-1	-
TGTGCCAGCAGCCCCGCCTGGGCAGTACCGAACACCGGGGAGCTGTTTTTT	CASSPAWAVPNTGELFF	TRBJ2-2	-	TRBV7-8	few
TGCAGCGCCATCTCCAACGGGGACACTGAAGCTTTCTTT	CSAISNGDTEAFF	TRBJ1-1	-	TRBV29-1	-
TGTGCCAGCAGCTTATCGACAGGGTTGGCCAAAAACATTCAGTACTTC	CASSLSTGLAKNIQYF	TRBJ2-4	TRBD1	TRBV7-9	-
TGCGCCAGCAGCCAAGATATGGGACAGGCTGAAGCTTTCTTT	CASSQDMGQAEAFF	TRBJ1-1	TRBD1	TRBV4-1	-
TGTGCCAGCAGCTCGACAGAACTTCTAGGCTACACCTTC	CASSSTELLGYTF	TRBJ1-2	-	TRBV5-6	-
TGCGCCACCTCTTGGGAGCAGGCAAACTACGAGCAGTACTTC	CATSWEQANYEQYF	TRBJ2-7	-	TRBV4-1	few